This entry is about one TCR beta chain. Its antigen is not identified. Together with a sample-barcoded 5' primer, a J-beta primer mix was included in a second PCR lasting about 6 to 12 cycles. Each cDNA molecule was tagged by a template-switch adaptor with 12 random nucleotides. One entry per CDR3 protein, called by TCRdb with MiXCR from the 5' RACE reads. Of 1.8 million or so distinct CDR3 sequences in the sample, roughly two fifths were seen once. The sample originates from a study of blood T cells in healthy people across ages. Study findings and constraints: The recorded TCR beta diversity per million T cells decreased in a roughly linear manner with age.

Germline lookup yields CDR1 SGHTA and CDR2 FQGNSA. The CDR3 sequence is 14 residues long. The ends lost 8 bases at V and 7 bases at J; junction bases unmatched: 10. Isolating PBMCs gave at least 6.5 million of these cells per sample. Each sample yielded at least 6 micrograms of PBMC total RNA. The clonotype was recovered from a human donor in good health. The chain recombines TRBV7-2 with TRBJ2-2; 7 nucleotides match TRBD1. The sample was blood. The CDR3 is CASRNTGVGGELFF. The CDR3 DNA is TGTGCCAGCCGCAATACAGGGGTCGGCGGGGAGCTGTTTTTT.